This TCR beta chain was sequenced in a study of T cell responses to AZD1222 COVID-19 vaccine. Sequencing used immunoSEQ multiplex PCR; TCRdb keeps in-frame clones, though not all of them. The sample has about 180,000 clones, 85% to 95% seen once. The CDR3 is 12 residues long. CDR1 is LNHDA, CDR2 SQIVND, per germline (reference sequence). The ends lost 5 bases at V and 7 bases at J; junction bases unmatched: 4. The clonotype comes from an adult who received the AZD1222 COVID-19 vaccine. V usage is TRBV19 and J usage is TRBJ1-1; 7 positions agree with TRBD1. Sequenced material: peripheral blood, taken 28 days after the second AZD1222 dose. For the CDR3, the DNA is TGTGCCAGTAGTTTCCGGGACAGTGAAGCTTTCTTT. Its translation: CASSFRDSEAFF.